The sequence of this TCR beta chain was determined in a study of OX40 agonist ivuxolimab in advanced cancers. Describing the broader study: Ivuxolimab was a fully human IgG2 agonistic monoclonal antibody targeting the costimulatory receptor OX40 (CD134). Intravenous ivuxolimab was administered to patients every 2 weeks at six dose levels: 0.01, 0.1, 0.3, 1.5, 3 and 10 mg/kg. Peripheral TCRbeta sequencing was intended to test whether TCR sequence diversity was altered and clonal T-cell expansion was caused by ivuxolimab. Of the approximately 50 patients in dose escalation, about 20 had hepatocellular carcinoma, around 15 had melanoma, 9 had renal cell carcinoma and 9 had head and neck cancer. Partial responses occurred in three dose-escalation patients: two with cutaneous melanoma and one with hepatocellular carcinoma. The paper covers the monotherapy dose-escalation part of the phase I ivuxolimab trial, which included N ≈ 57 patients. A male proportion of 82.7% and a mean age of approximately 55 years, ranging from 23 to 79, were recorded for the dose-escalation cohort. Patients were allowed to have had prior anti-PD-1, anti-PD-L1 or anti-CTLA-4 therapy, and around 37% of the dose-escalation patients had previously received checkpoint inhibitors. Study-level results and caveats: At doses from 0.1 to 3.0 mg/kg, clonal expansion was seen in both CD4+ and CD8+ blood T cells between baseline and week 6. In the 0.1-3.0 mg/kg groups, partial responders had among the lowest normalized peripheral clonal expansion, particularly in CD8+ T cells. On average, CD8+ T cells showed more expanded clones than CD4+ T cells after ivuxolimab. Low levels of normalized T-cell clonal expansion were also seen in some patients who did not respond. Antigen specificity was not determined for the clonally expanded peripheral T cells.

Patients with a history of autoimmune disease or receiving systemic immunosuppression were excluded from the trial. Peripheral blood for TCR sequencing was drawn from every dose cohort at baseline, at cycle 4 day 1 and at cycle 7 day 1. The samples were drawn from a first-in-human, open-label, multicenter phase I dose-escalation trial of ivuxolimab. The trial enrolled adults with locally advanced or metastatic head and neck squamous cell, hepatocellular, melanoma or renal cell carcinoma. CD4+ and CD8+ T cells were sorted separately from peripheral blood before TCR sequencing. With respect to this clone: Its antigen is still unknown. Per-base quality was not reported, and no clone a single base away is much larger than it.

CDR1 KGHSH and CDR2 LQKENI are derived from the germline V gene. V drops 11 bases and J drops 3 bases, leaving 13 bases in between. CDR3 length: 13 amino acids, cysteine to phenylalanine. Just CDR3 DNA is preserved here, 39 bases in frame from base 1. Genomic DNA was isolated from the sorted cells so that the TCRbeta CDR3 region could be sequenced. The immunoSEQ Assay was used for sequencing of TCRbeta CDR3 regions. TCRdb retrieved this table from immuneACCESS and kept in-frame rearrangements only. Not all clones are present; in checked studies, unresolved V genes account for under half, and no reason is known for the remainder. For this sample there are approximately 86,000 clones; approximately 90% appear just once. Roughly 1.1% of the sample belongs to the ten largest clones.

This receptor was obtained from an adult with an advanced solid tumor such as melanoma, head and neck, liver or kidney cancer. This specimen consisted of CD4+ or CD8+ T cells sorted from blood, obtained in a trial of the OX40 agonist ivuxolimab. The chain employs TRBV18 and TRBJ2-2; a tentative D call is TRBD1 (5 bases match). CDR3 loop: CAGQDRYTGELFF. The sequenced DNA is TGTGCCGGCCAAGACAGATACACCGGGGAGCTGTTTTTT.